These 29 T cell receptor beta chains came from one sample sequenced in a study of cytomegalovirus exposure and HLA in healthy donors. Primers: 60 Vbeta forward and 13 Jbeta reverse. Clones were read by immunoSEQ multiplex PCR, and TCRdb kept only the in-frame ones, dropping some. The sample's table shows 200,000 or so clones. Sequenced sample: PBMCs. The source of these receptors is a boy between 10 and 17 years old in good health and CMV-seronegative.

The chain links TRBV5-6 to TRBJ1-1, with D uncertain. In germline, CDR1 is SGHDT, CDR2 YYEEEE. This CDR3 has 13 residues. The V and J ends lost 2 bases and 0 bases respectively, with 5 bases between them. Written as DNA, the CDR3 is TGTGCCAGCAGCTTAGGAGTGAACACTGAAGCTTTCTTT. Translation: CASSLGVNTEAFF.

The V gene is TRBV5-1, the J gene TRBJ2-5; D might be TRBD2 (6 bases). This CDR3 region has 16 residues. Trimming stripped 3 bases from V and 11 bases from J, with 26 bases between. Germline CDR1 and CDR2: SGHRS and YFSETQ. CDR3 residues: CASSSTPAGIWGEQYF. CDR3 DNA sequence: TGCGCCAGCAGCTCCACACCTGCGGGGATCTGGGGGGAGCAGTACTTC. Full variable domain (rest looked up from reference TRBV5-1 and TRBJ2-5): KAGVTQTPRYLIKTRGQQVTLSCSPISGHRSVSWYQQTPGQGLQFLFEYFSETQRNKGNFPGRFSGRQFSNSRSEMNVSTLELGDSALYLCASSSTPAGIWGEQYFGPGTRLLVL.

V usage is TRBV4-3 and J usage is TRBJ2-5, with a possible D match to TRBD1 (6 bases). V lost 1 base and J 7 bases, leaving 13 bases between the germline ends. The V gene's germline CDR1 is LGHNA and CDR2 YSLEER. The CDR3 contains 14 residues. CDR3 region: CASSQAFRGGTQYF. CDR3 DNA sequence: TGCGCCAGCAGCCAAGCATTCAGGGGTGGGACCCAGTACTTC.

CDR3 loop: CASSGNEKLFF. The DNA of the CDR3 is TGTGCCAGCTCAGGGAATGAAAAACTGTTTTTT. J is TRBJ1-4 and V is TRBV13; a weak D match, TRBD1 (5 bases). The CDR3 length is 11 residues. Germline loops: CDR1 PRHDT, CDR2 FYEKMQ (reference sequence). Deletions cut 8 bases from V and 5 bases from J, with 6 bases between.

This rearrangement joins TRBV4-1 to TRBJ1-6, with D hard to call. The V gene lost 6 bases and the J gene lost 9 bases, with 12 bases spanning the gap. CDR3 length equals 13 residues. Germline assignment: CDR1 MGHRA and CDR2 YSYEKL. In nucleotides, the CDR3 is TGCGCCAGCAGTCCTTCCTTACTTTCACCCCTCCACTTT. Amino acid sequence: CASSPSLLSPLHF.

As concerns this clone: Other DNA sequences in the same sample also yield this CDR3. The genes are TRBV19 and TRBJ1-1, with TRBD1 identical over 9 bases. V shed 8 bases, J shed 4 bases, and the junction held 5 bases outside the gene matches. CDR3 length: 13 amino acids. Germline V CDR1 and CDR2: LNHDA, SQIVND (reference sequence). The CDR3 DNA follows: TGTGCCAGTCGGACAGGGGCGGGCACTGAAGCTTTCTTT. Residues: CASRTGAGTEAFF.

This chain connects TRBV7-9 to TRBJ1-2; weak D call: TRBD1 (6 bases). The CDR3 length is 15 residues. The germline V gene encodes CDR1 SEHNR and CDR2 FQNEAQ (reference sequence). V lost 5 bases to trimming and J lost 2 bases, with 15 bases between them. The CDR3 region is CASSPDRGFNYGYTF. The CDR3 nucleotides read TGTGCCAGCAGCCCGGACAGAGGTTTCAACTATGGCTACACCTTC.

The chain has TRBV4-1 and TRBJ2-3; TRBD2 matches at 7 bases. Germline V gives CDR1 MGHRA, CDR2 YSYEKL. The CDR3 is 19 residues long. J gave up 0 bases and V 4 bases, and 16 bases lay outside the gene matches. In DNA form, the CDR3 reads TGCGCCAGCAGCCTAGGCCATAGAGCGGGGTTGACTAGCACAGATACGCAGTATTTT. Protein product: CASSLGHRAGLTSTDTQYF.

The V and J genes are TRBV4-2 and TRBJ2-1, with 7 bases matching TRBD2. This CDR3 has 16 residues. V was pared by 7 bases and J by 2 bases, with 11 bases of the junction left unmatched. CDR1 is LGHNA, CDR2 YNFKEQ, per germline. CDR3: CASTPRSGGAYNEQFF. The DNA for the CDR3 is TGTGCCAGCACCCCAAGATCTGGGGGGGCCTACAATGAGCAGTTCTTC.

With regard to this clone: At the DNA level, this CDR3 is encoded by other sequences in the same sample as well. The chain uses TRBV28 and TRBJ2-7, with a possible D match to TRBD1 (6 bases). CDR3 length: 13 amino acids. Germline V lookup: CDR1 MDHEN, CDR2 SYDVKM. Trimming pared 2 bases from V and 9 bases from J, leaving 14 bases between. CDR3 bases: TGTGCCAGCAGTTTAGGACAGCCTCCCCGGCAGTACTTC. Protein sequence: CASSLGQPPRQYF.

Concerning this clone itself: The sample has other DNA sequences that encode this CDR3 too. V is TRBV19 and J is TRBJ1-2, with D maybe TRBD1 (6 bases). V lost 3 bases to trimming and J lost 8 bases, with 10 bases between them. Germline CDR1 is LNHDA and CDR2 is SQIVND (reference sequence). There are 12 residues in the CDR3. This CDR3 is CASSILGGGYTF. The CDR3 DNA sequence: TGTGCCAGTAGTATCCTTGGGGGCGGCTACACCTTC.

CDR3 DNA: TGTGCCAGCAGCTTTGGACAGGGCAGCTCTGGGGCCAACGTCCTGACTTTC. It encodes CASSFGQGSSGANVLTF. The chain joins TRBV7-3 to TRBJ2-6; 8 positions agree with TRBD1. V lost 3 bases, J lost 0 bases, and 4 bases stayed unmatched. CDR1 is SGHTA and CDR2 is FQGTGA in the germline V gene. The CDR3 length is 17 residues.

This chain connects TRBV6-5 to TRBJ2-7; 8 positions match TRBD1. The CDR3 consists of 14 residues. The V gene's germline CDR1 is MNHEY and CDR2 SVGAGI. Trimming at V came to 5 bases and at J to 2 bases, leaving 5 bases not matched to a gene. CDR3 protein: CASSQGQATYEQYF. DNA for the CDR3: TGTGCCAGCAGTCAGGGACAGGCAACCTACGAGCAGTACTTC.

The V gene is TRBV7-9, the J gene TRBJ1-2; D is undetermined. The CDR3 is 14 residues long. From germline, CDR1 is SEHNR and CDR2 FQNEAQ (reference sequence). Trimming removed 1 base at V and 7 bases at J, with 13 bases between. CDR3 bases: TGTGCCAGCAGCTTAGTCGACGGGTTAACTGGCTACACCTTC. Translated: CASSLVDGLTGYTF.

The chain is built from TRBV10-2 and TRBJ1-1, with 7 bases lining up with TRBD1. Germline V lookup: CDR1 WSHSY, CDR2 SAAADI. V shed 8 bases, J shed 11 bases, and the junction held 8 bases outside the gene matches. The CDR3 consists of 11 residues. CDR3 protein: CASAEKGAAFF. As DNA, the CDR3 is TGCGCCAGCGCGGAAAAGGGGGCTGCTTTCTTT.

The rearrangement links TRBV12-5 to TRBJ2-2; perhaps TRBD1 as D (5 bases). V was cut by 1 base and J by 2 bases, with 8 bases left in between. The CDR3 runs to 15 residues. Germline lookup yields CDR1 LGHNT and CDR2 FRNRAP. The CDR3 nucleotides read TGTGCTAGTGGTTTGGCACAGGTAAACACCGGGGAGCTGTTTTTT. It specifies CASGLAQVNTGELFF. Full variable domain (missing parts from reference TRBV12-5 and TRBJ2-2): DARVTQTPRHKVTEMGQEVTMRCQPILGHNTVFWYRQTMMQGLELLAYFRNRAPLDDSGMPKDRFSAEMPDATLATLKIQPSEPRDSAVYFCASGLAQVNTGELFFGEGSRLTVL.

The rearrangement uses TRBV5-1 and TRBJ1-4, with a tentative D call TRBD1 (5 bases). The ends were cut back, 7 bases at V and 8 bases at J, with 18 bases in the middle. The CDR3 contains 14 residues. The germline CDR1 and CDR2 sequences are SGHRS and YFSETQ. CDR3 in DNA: TGCGCCAGCGCCCGTGGCAGGGAGGGGGAAAAACTGTTTTTT. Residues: CASARGREGEKLFF.

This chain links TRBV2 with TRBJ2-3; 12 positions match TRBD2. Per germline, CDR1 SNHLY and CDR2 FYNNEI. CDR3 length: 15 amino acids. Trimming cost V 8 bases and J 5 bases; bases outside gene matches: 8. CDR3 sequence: CASVLAGGRGDTQYF. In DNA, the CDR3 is TGTGCCAGCGTCCTAGCGGGGGGGCGGGGAGATACGCAGTATTTT.

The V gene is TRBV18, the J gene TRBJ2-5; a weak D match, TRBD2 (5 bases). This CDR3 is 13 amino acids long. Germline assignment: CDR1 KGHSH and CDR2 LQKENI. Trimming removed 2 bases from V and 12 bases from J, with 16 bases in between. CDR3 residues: CASSPDRRAAEYF. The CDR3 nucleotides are TGTGCCAGCTCACCAGATCGGCGGGCCGCTGAGTACTTC.

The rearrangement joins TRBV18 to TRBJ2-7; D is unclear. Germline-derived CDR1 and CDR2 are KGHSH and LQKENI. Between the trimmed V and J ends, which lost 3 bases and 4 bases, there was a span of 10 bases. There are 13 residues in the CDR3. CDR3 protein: CASSPEAGYEQYF. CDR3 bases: TGTGCCAGCTCACCCGAGGCCGGGTACGAGCAGTACTTC.

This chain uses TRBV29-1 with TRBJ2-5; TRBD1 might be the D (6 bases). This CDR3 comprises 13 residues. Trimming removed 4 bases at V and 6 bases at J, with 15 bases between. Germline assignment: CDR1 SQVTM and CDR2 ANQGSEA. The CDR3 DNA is TGCAGCGTTGCCCAGGGGCAAGAAAAGACCCAGTACTTC. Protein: CSVAQGQEKTQYF.

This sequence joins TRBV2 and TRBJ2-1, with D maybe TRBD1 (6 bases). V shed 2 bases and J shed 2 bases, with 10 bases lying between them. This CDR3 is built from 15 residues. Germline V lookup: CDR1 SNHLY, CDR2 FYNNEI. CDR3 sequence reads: CASSERGTAYNEQFF. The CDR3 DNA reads TGTGCCAGCAGTGAAAGGGGGACCGCCTACAATGAGCAGTTCTTC.

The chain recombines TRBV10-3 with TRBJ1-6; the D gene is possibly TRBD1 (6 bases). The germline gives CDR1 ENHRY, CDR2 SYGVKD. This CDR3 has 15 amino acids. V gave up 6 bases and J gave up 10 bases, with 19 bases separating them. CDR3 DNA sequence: TGTGCCATCAGCCGGGACACCGGGTCGGGGTCACCCCTCCACTTT. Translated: CAISRDTGSGSPLHF.

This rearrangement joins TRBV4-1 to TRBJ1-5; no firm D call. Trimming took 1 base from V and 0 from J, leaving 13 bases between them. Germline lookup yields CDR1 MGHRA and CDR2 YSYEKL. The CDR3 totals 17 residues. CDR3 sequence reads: CASSQAFSGPSNQPQHF. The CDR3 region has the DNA TGCGCCAGCAGCCAAGCCTTCTCCGGTCCTAGCAATCAGCCCCAGCATTTT.

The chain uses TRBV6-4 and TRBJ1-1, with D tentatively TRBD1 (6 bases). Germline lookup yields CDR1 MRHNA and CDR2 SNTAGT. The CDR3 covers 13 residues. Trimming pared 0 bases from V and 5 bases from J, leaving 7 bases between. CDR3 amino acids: CASSDSTGTEAFF. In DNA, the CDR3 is TGTGCCAGCAGTGACTCAACAGGGACTGAAGCTTTCTTT.

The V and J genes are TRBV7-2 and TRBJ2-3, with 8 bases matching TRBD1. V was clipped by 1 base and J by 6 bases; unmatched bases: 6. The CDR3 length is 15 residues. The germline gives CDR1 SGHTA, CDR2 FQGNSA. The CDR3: CASSLGPGGADTQYF. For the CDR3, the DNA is TGTGCCAGCAGCTTAGGGCCAGGGGGCGCGGATACGCAGTATTTT.

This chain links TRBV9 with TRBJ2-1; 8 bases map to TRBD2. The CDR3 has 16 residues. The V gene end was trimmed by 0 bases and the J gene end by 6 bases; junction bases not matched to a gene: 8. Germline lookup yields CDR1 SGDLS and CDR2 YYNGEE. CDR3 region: CASSVARGGQSNEQFF. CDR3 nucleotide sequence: TGTGCCAGCAGCGTAGCTCGGGGGGGCCAGAGCAATGAGCAGTTCTTC.

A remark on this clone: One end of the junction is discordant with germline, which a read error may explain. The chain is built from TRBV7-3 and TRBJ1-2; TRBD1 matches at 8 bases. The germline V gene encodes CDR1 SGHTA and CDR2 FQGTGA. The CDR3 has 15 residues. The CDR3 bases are TGTGCCAGCAGCATAACAGGGGGTTTGGACTATGGCTACACCTTC. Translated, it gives CASSITGGLDYGYTF.

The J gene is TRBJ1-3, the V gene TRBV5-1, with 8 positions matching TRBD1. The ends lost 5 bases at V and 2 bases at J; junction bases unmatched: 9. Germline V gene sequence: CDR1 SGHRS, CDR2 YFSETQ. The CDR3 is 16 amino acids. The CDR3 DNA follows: TGCGCCAGCAGTCAATCCCCAGGGGGCGCTGGAAACACCATATATTTT. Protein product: CASSQSPGGAGNTIYF.